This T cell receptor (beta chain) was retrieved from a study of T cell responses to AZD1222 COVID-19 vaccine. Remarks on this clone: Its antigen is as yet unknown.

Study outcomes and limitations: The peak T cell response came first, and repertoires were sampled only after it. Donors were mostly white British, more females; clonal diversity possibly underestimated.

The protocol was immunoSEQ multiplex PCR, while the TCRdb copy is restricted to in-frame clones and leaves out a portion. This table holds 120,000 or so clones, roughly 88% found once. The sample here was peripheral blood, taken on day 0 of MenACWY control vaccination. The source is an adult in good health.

CDR3 sequence (DNA): TGTGCCAGCAGTTTTGTTAATTCACCCCTCCACTTT. This codes for CASSFVNSPLHF. This rearrangement joins TRBV27 to TRBJ1-6; D not certain. Germline-derived CDR1 and CDR2 are MNHEY and SMNVEV (reference sequence). This CDR3 region has 12 residues. V lost 3 bases, J lost 6 bases, and 3 bases lay in between.